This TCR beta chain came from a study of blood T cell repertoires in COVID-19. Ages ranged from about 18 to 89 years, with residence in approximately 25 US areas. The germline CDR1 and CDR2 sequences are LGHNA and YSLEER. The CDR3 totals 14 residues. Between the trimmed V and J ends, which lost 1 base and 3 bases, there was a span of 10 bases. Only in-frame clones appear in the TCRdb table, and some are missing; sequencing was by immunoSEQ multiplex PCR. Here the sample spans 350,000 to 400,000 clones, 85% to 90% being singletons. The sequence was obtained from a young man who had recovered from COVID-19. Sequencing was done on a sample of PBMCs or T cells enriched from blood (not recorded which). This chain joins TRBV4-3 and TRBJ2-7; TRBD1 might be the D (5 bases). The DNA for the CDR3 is TGCGCCAGCAGCCAAGCGGCAGGGATCTACGAGCAGTACTTC. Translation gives CASSQAAGIYEQYF.